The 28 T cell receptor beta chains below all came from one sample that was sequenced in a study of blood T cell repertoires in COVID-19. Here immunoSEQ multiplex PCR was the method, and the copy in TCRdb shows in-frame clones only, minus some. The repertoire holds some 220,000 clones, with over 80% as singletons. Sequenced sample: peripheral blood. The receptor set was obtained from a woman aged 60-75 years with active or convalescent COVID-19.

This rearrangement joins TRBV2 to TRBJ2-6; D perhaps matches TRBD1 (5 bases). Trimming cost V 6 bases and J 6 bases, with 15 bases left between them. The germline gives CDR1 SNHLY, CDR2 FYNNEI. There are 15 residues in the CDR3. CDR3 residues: CASRERTSPANVLTF. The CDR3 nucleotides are TGTGCCAGCAGGGAAAGGACATCGCCGGCCAACGTCCTGACTTTC. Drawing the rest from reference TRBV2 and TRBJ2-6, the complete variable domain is EPEVTQTPSHQVTQMGQEVILRCVPISNHLYFYWYRQILGQKVEFLVSFYNNEISEKSEIFDDQFSVERPDGSNFTLKIRSTKLEDSAMYFCASRERTSPANVLTFGAGSRLTVL.

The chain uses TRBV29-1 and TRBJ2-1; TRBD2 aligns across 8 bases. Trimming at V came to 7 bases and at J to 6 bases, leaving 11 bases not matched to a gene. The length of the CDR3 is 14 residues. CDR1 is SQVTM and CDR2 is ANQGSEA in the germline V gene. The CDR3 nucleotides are TGCAGCGCCGAACGTAGCGGGAAGTTCAATGAGCAGTTCTTC. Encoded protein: CSAERSGKFNEQFF.

The CDR3 here is CASSATANTEAFF. As DNA, the CDR3 is TGTGCCAGCAGTGCGACAGCTAACACTGAAGCTTTCTTT. The chain carries TRBV12-3 or TRBV12-4 and TRBJ1-1; the D gene is possibly TRBD1 (5 bases). Trimming stripped 5 bases from V and 2 bases from J, with 9 bases between. The CDR3 totals 13 residues.

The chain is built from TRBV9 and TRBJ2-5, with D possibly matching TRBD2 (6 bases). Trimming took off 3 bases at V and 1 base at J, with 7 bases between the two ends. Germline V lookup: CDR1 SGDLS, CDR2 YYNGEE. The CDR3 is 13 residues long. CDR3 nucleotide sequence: TGTGCCAGCAGCGCTAGCGCCCAAGAGACCCAGTACTTC. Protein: CASSASAQETQYF.

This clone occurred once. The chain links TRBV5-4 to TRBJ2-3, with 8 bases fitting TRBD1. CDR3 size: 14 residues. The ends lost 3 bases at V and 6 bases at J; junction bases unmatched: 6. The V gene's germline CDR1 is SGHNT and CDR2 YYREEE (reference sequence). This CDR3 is CASSWTGSPDTQYF. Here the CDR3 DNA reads TGTGCCAGCAGCTGGACAGGGAGCCCGGATACGCAGTATTTT.

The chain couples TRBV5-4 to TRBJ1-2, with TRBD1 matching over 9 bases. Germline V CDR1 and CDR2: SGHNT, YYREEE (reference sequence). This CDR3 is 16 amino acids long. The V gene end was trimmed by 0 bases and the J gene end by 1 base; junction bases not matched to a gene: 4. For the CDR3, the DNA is TGTGCCAGCAGCTTGGTTTTGGGACAGGGTAACTATGGCTACACCTTC. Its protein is CASSLVLGQGNYGYTF.

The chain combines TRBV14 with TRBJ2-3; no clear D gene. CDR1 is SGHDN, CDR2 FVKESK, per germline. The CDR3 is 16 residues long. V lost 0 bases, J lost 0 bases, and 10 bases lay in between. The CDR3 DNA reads TGTGCCAGCAGCCAAGATGTCACCTATAGCACAGATACGCAGTATTTT. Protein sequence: CASSQDVTYSTDTQYF.

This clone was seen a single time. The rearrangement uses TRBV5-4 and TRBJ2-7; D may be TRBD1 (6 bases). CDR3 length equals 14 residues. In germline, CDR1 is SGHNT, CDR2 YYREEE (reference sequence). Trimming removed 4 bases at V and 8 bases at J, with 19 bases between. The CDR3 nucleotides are TGTGCCAGCAGCCTTGGACAGACAGAGTTTAAGCAGTACGTC. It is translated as CASSLGQTEFKQYV.

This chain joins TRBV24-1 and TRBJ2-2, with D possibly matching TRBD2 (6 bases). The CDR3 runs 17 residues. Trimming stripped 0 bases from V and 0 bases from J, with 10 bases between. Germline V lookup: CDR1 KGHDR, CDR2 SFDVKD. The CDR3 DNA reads TGTGCCACCAGTGATTTGAGGTCGGGGGCGAACACCGGGGAGCTGTTTTTT. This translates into CATSDLRSGANTGELFF.

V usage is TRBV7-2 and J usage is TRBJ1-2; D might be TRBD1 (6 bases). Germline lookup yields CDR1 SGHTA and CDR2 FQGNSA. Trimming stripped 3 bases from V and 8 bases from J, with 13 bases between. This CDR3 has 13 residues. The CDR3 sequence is CASSLGQRDGYTF. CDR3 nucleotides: TGTGCCAGCAGCTTGGGACAAAGGGACGGCTACACCTTC.

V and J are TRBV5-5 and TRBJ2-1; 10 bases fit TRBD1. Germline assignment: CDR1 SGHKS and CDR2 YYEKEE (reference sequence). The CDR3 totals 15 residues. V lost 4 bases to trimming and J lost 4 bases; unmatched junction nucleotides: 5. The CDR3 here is CASSRDRGQYNEQFF. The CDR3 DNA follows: TGTGCCAGCAGCCGAGACAGGGGGCAGTACAATGAGCAGTTCTTC.

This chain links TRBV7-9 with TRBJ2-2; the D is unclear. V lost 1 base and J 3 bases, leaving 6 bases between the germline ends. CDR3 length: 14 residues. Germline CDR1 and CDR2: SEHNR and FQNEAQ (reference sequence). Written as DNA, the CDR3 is TGTGCCAGCAGCTTAGTCTTAGACACCGGGGAGCTGTTTTTT. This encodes CASSLVLDTGELFF. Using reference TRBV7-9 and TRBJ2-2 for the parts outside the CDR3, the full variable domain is DTGVSQNPRHKITKRGQNVTFRCDPISEHNRLYWYRQTLGQGPEFLTYFQNEAQLEKSRLLSDRFSAERPKGSFSTLEIQRTEQGDSAMYLCASSLVLDTGELFFGEGSRLTVL.

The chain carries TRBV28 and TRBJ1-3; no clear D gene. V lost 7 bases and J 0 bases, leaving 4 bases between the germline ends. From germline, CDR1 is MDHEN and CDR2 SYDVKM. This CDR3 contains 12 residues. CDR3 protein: CASIDSGNTIYF. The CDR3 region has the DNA TGTGCCAGCATAGACTCTGGAAACACCATATATTTT.

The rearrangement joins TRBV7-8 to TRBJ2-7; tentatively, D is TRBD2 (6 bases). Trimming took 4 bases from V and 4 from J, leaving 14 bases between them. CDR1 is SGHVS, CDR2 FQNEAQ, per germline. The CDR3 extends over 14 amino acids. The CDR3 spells CASSSRRERYEQYF. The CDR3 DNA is TGTGCCAGCAGCTCTCGACGGGAGAGGTACGAGCAGTACTTC.

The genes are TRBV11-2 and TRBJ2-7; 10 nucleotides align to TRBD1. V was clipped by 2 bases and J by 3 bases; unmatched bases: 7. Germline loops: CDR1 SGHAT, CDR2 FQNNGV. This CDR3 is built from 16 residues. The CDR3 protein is CASSLNARTGGYEQYF. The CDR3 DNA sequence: TGTGCCAGCAGCTTAAATGCCAGGACAGGGGGCTACGAGCAGTACTTC.

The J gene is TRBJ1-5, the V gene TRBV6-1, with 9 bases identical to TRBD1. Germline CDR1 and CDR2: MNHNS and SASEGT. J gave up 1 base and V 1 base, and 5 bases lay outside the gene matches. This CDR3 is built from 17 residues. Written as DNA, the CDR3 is TGTGCCAGCAGTGAAGGACAGGGGGGTGGGAGCAATCAGCCCCAGCATTTT. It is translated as CASSEGQGGGSNQPQHF.

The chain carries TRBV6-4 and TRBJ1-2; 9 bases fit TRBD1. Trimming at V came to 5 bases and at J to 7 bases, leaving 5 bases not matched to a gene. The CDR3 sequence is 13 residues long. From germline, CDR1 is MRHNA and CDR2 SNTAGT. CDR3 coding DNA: TGTGCCAGCAGTACCGGGACAGGGCTTGGCTACACCTTC. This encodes CASSTGTGLGYTF.

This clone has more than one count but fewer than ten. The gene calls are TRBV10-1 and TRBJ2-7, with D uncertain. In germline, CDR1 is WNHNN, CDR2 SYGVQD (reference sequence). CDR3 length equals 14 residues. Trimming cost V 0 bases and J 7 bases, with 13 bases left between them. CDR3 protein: CASSESTSIKEQYF. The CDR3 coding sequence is TGCGCCAGCAGTGAGTCGACTTCCATCAAGGAGCAGTACTTC.

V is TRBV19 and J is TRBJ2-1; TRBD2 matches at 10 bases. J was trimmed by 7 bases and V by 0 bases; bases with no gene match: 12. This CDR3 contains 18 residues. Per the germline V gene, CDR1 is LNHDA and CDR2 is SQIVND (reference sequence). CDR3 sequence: CASSIEGLGAGGWNEQFF. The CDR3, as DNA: TGTGCCAGTAGTATAGAAGGCTTAGGAGCGGGGGGGTGGAATGAGCAGTTCTTC.

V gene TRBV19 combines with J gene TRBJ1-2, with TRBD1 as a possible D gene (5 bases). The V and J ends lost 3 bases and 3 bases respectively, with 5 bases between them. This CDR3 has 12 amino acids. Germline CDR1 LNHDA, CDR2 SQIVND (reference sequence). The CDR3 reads CASSIRDYGYTF. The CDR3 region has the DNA TGTGCCAGTAGTATCAGGGACTATGGCTACACCTTC.

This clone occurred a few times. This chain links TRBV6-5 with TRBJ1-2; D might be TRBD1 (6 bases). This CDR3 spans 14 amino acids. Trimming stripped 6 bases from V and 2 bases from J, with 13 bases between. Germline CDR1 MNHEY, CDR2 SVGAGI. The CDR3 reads CASSEDSDNYGYTF. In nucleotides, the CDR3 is TGTGCCAGCAGCGAGGACAGTGACAACTATGGCTACACCTTC.

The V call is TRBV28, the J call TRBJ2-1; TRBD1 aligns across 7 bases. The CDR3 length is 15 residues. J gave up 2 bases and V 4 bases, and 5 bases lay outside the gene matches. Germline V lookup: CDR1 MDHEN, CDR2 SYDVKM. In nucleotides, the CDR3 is TGTGCCAGCAGTTCCTACAGGGGACCCTACAATGAGCAGTTCTTC. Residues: CASSSYRGPYNEQFF.

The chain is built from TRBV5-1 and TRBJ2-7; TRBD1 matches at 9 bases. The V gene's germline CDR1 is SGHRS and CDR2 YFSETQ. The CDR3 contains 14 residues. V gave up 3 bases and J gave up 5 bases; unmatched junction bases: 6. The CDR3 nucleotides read TGCGCCAGCAGCTGGGGACAGGGAACCGACGAGCAGTACTTC. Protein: CASSWGQGTDEQYF.

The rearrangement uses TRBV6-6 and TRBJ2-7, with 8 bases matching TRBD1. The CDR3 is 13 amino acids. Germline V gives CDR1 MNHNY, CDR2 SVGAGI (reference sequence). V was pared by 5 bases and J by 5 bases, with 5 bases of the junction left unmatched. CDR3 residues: CASSPGGANEQYV. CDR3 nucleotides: TGTGCCAGCAGTCCAGGGGGCGCTAACGAGCAGTACGTC.

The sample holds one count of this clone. The chain's CDR3 is CATWSNSYNEQFF. Here the CDR3 DNA reads TGCGCCACCTGGAGCAACTCCTACAATGAGCAGTTCTTC. This chain links TRBV10-2 with TRBJ2-1; D unclear. Trimming shortened V by 10 bases and J by 0 bases, and 10 bases separated the two germline ends. The CDR3 spans 13 residues. Germline V gene sequence: CDR1 WSHSY, CDR2 SAAADI.

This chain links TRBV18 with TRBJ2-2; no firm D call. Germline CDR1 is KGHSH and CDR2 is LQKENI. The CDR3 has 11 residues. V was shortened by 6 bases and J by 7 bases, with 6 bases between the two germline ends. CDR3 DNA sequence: TGTGCCAGCTCGGGCAGCGGGGAGCTGTTTTTT. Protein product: CASSGSGELFF.

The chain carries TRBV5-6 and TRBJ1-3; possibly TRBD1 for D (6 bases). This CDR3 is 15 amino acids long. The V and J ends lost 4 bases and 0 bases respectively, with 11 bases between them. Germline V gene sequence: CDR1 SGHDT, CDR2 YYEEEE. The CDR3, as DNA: TGTGCCAGCAGCCAGGGACATAGCTCTGGAAACACCATATATTTT. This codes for CASSQGHSSGNTIYF.

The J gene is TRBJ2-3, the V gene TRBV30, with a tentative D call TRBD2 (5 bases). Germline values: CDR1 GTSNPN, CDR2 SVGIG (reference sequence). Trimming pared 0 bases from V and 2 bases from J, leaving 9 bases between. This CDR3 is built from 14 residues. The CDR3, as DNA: TGTGCCTGGAGTGTACTAGGCCTCACAGATACGCAGTATTTT. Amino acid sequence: CAWSVLGLTDTQYF.